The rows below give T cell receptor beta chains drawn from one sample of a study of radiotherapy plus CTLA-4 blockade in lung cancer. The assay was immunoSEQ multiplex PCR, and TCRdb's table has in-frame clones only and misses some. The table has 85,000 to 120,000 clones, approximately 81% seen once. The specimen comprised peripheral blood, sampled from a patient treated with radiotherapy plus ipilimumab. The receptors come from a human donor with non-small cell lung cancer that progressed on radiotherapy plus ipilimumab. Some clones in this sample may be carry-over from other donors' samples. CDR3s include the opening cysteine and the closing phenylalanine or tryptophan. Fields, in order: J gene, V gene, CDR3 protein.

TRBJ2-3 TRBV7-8 CASSSQLAGSTDTQYF
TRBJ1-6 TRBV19 CASSISRNSPLHF
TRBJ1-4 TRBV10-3 CAISEPRNEKLFF
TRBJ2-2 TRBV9 CASSVLGSANTGELFF
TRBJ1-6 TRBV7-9 CASSLLQASSYNSPLHF
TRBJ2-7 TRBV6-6 CASSCPDGLESYEQYF
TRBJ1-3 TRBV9 CASSVRGSGGNTIYF
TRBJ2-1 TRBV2 CASSQLANNERFF
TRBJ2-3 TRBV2 CASSVMGAGDTQYF
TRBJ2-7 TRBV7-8 CASSLVWGSSYEQYF
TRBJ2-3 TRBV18 CASSPPSLTDTQYF
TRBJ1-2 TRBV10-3 CAISESREYGYTF
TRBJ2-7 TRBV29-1 CSAASPGDSIGQYF
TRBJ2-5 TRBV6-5 CASSLIPGLQETQYF
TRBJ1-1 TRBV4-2 CASSRLEGPEAFF
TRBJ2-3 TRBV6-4 CASSRAGGGTDTQYF
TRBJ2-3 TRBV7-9 CASSFGTGSDTQYF